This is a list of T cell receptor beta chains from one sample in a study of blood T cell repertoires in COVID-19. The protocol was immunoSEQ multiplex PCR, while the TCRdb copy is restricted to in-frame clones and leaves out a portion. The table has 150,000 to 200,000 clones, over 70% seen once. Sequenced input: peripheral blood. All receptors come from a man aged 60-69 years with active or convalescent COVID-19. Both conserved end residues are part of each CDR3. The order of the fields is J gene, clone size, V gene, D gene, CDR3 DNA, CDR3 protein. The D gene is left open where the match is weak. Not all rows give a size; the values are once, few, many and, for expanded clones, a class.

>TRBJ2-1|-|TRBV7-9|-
TGTGCCAGCAGCCCACGGGGGAACTCCTACAATGAGCAGTTCTTC
CASSPRGNSYNEQFF
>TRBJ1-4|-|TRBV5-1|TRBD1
TGCGCCAGCAGCTCCAGGGGGCGGGGAGGGCTAAATGAAAAACTGTTTTTT
CASSSRGRGGLNEKLFF
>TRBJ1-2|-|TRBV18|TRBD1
TGTGCCAGCTCACCCCTGGGACAGGGGTTAAACTATGGCTACACCTTC
CASSPLGQGLNYGYTF
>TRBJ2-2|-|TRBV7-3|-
TGTGCCAGCAGCCCCGTAGCCACCGGGGAGCTGTTTTTT
CASSPVATGELFF
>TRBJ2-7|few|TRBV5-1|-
TGCGCCAGCAGCTTGAACACAGGTGAGGGAGGCGAGCAGTACTTC
CASSLNTGEGGEQYF
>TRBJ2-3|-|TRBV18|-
TGTGCCAGCTCACCAGGAGGGGAGGTTGCAGATACGCAGTATTTT
CASSPGGEVADTQYF
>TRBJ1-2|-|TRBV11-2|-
TGTGCCAGCAGCTTAATTACAGCTAACTATGGCTACACCTTC
CASSLITANYGYTF
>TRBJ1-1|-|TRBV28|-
TGTGCCAGCAGTTTTCTGGGAGGTAGAGCTTTCTTT
CASSFLGGRAFF
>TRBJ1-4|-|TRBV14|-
TGTGCCAGCAGTAAAGTCCAGGGTACTAATGAAAAACTGTTTTTT
CASSKVQGTNEKLFF
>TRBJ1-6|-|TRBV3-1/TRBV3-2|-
TGTGCCAGCAGCCGACAGGAAGGCCCCCTCCACTTT
CASSRQEGPLHF
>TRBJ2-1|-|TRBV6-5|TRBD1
TGTGCCACTCAGGGGGCTGTCAGAAATGAGCAGTTCTTC
CATQGAVRNEQFF
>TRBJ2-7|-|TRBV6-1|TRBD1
TGTGCCAGCAGTGGCATAATACAGGGGCGTCTAAGAATTTCGGCCTACGAGCAGTACTTC
CASSGIIQGRLRISAYEQYF
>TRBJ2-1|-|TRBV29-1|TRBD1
TGCAGCGTTGAAGAAGGGACAGGGTCCTACAATGAGCAGTTCTTC
CSVEEGTGSYNEQFF
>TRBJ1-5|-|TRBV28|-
TGTGCCAGCAGAGGGGTTCACAATCAGCCCCAGCATTTT
CASRGVHNQPQHF
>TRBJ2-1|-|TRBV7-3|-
TGTGCCAGCAGCCGCCGTCATCAGTACGAGCAGTTCTTC
CASSRRHQYEQFF
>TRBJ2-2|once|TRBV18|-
TGTGCCAGCTCCATTCTGCTCCCAGGGGCCGTAACAACGTGGGACACCGGGGAGCTGTTTTTT
CASSILLPGAVTTWDTGELFF
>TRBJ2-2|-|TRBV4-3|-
TGCGCCAGCAGCCACAGGGTAGCGGCAACACCGAACACCGGGGAGCTGTTTTTT
CASSHRVAATPNTGELFF
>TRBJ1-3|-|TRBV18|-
TGTGCCAGCTCACCCCCCTATTCGTCTCGCGGAAACACCATATATTTT
CASSPPYSSRGNTIYF
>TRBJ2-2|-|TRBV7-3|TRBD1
TGTGCCAGCAGCTTAAGGGGGACAGGGGTCACCGGGGAGCTGTTTTTT
CASSLRGTGVTGELFF
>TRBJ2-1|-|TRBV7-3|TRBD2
TGTGCCAGCAACGCGGGACTAGCGCGTGACAATGAGCAGTTCTTC
CASNAGLARDNEQFF
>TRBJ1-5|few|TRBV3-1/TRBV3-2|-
TGTGCCAGCAGCCCGAGGGGCGGGGTCAATCAGCCCCAGCATTTT
CASSPRGGVNQPQHF
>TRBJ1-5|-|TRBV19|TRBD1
TGTGCCAGTACCCGGACAGGGGGCGCGGGTCAGCCCCAGCATTTT
CASTRTGGAGQPQHF
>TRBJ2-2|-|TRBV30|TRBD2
TGTGCCTGGAGTGTACCAGCTAGCGGGAGGGCTGGGGACGGGGAGCTGTTTTTT
CAWSVPASGRAGDGELFF
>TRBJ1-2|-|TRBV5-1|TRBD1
TGCGCCAGCAGCTTTGACAGGGAGTTTGGCTACACCTTC
CASSFDREFGYTF
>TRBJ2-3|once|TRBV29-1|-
TGCAGCGAACAAAAACCAGGGTCGGGTACGCAGTATTTT
CSEQKPGSGTQYF
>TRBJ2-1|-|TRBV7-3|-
TGTGCCAGCAGCTTATCAACCGGCGGTGAGCAGTTCTTC
CASSLSTGGEQFF
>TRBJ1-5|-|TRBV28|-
TGTGCCAGCACCTCCGCGAATCAGCCCCAGCATTTT
CASTSANQPQHF
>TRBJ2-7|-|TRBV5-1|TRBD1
TGCGCCAGCAGCCCGGACAGGCAACCCTACGAGCAGTACTTC
CASSPDRQPYEQYF
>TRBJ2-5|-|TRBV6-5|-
TGTGCCAGCAGCAATAACAGGGCCCTTGGGGAGACCCAGTACTTC
CASSNNRALGETQYF
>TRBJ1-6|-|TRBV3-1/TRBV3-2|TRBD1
TGTGCCAGCAGCCAAGCTCGGGACAGGAGGTCACCCCTCCACTTT
CASSQARDRRSPLHF
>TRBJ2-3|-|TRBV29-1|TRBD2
TGCAGCGTTGAAGGTGGGACTAGCGGGAGCACAGATACGCAGTATTTT
CSVEGGTSGSTDTQYF
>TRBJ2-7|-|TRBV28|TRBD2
TGTGCCAGCAGTCCCGCCGGAGTAGCGGGGAACTACGAGCAGTACTTC
CASSPAGVAGNYEQYF
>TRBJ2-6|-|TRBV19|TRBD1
TGTGCCAGTAGTCCAGGGACAGGTTATTACTCTGGGGCCAACGTCCTGACTTTC
CASSPGTGYYSGANVLTF
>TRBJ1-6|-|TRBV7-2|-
TGTGCCAGCAGCGGACCCCCCGCGGGTAATTCACCCCTCCACTTT
CASSGPPAGNSPLHF
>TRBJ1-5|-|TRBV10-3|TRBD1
TGTGCCATCAGCAGGACAGGGGAAGGCAATCAGCCCCAGCATTTT
CAISRTGEGNQPQHF
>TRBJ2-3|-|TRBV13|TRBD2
TGTGCCAGCAGCCGATCCGCAAGGCTAGCGGGAGCAGATACGCAGTATTTT
CASSRSARLAGADTQYF
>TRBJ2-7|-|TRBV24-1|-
TGTGCCACCAGTGACGCATCAGGGTCGGACGAGCAGTACTTC
CATSDASGSDEQYF